A selection of T cell receptor beta chains follows, all from one sample in a study of T cells in Graves' hyperthyroidism and ophthalmopathy. TCRdb reanalysed the multiplex PCR reads using MiXCR and keeps one entry per CDR3 protein. Of approximately 640,000 distinct CDR3 sequences in the sample, around a sixth are singletons; the top ten hold 15%. Sequenced material: blood. Receptors were obtained from a man aged 45-60 years with Graves' hyperthyroidism. CDR3s include the opening cysteine and the closing phenylalanine or tryptophan. Fields, in order: V gene, D gene, J gene, CDR3 protein. D genes are given only for firm matches.

V gene: TRBV4-3; D gene: NA; J gene: TRBJ2-3; CDR3 protein: CASSQEGTLSDTQYF
V gene: TRBV6-2/TRBV6-3; D gene: NA; J gene: TRBJ2-7; CDR3 protein: CASTTGGSYEQYF
V gene: TRBV28; D gene: TRBD2; J gene: TRBJ2-2; CDR3 protein: CASSPGLAGATNTGELFF
V gene: TRBV2; D gene: NA; J gene: TRBJ2-1; CDR3 protein: CASRSGSRTYNEQFF
V gene: TRBV7-2; D gene: TRBD2; J gene: TRBJ2-3; CDR3 protein: CASSSPVAGGGDTQYF
V gene: TRBV12-3/TRBV12-4; D gene: TRBD1; J gene: TRBJ1-6; CDR3 protein: CASTEGQAYNSPLHF
V gene: TRBV29-1; D gene: TRBD2; J gene: TRBJ2-1; CDR3 protein: CSVEEWLRTSGRSYNEQFF
V gene: TRBV9; D gene: NA; J gene: TRBJ2-5; CDR3 protein: CASSVGQWETQYF
V gene: TRBV15; D gene: NA; J gene: TRBJ1-3; CDR3 protein: CATSRESSGNTIYF
V gene: TRBV11-2; D gene: TRBD1; J gene: TRBJ2-7; CDR3 protein: CASSLRFGTGDIEQYF
V gene: TRBV7-2; D gene: NA; J gene: TRBJ2-1; CDR3 protein: CASSSSSALNYNEQFF
V gene: TRBV29-1; D gene: TRBD2; J gene: TRBJ2-7; CDR3 protein: CSVGSGTSGIEQYF
V gene: TRBV7-9; D gene: NA; J gene: TRBJ1-3; CDR3 protein: CASSLAWGPGNTIYF
V gene: TRBV9; D gene: NA; J gene: TRBJ1-5; CDR3 protein: CASSRDGAGNQPQHF
V gene: TRBV28; D gene: NA; J gene: TRBJ2-7; CDR3 protein: CASSFRDNPYEQYF
V gene: TRBV19; D gene: TRBD1; J gene: TRBJ1-5; CDR3 protein: CVSSIAPGTGNNQPQHF
V gene: TRBV2; D gene: TRBD2; J gene: TRBJ2-1; CDR3 protein: CASRAGLEFQQFF